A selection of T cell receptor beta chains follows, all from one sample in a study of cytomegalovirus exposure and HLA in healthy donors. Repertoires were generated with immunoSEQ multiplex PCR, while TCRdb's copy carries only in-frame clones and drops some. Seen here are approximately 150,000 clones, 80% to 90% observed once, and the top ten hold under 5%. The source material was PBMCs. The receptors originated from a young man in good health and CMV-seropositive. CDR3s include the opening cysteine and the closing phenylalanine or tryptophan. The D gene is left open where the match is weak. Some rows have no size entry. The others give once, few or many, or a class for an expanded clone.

cdr3_nt: TGTGCCAGCAGATCGAGGAGCCGGCTGGGAAACACCATATATTTT; cdr3_aa: CASRSRSRLGNTIYF; j_call: TRBJ1-3; clone_size: -; d_call: -; v_call: TRBV6-5
cdr3_nt: TGTGCCAGCAGTCTTCAAGCAACTGAAGCTTTCTTT; cdr3_aa: CASSLQATEAFF; j_call: TRBJ1-1; clone_size: -; d_call: -; v_call: TRBV6-1
cdr3_nt: TGTGCCAGCGCAATACAGGGGGCTCACAATGAGCAGTTCTTC; cdr3_aa: CASAIQGAHNEQFF; j_call: TRBJ2-1; clone_size: -; d_call: TRBD1; v_call: TRBV6-5
cdr3_nt: TGTGCCAGCAGCTTAGAAGGGGGGGCCATGAGTTCTGGCGAGCAGTACTTC; cdr3_aa: CASSLEGGAMSSGEQYF; j_call: TRBJ2-7; clone_size: -; d_call: -; v_call: TRBV7-9
cdr3_nt: TGTGCCAGCGAGGTGAATAATTCACCCCTCCACTTT; cdr3_aa: CASEVNNSPLHF; j_call: TRBJ1-6; clone_size: -; d_call: -; v_call: TRBV6-1
cdr3_nt: TGTGCCAGCAGCCAAGCCTTCGGACTAAAGACCGGGGAGCTGTTTTTT; cdr3_aa: CASSQAFGLKTGELFF; j_call: TRBJ2-2; clone_size: -; d_call: -; v_call: TRBV4-2
cdr3_nt: TGCGCCAGCAGCTTGGCCCCCCCGGGAGCCTCCTACGAGCAGTACTTC; cdr3_aa: CASSLAPPGASYEQYF; j_call: TRBJ2-7; clone_size: -; d_call: -; v_call: TRBV5-1
cdr3_nt: TGCGCCAGCAGCTTGGGGACAGCTAACTATGGCTACACCTTC; cdr3_aa: CASSLGTANYGYTF; j_call: TRBJ1-2; clone_size: -; d_call: -; v_call: TRBV5-1
cdr3_nt: TGTGCCAGTAGTTCCGAGACCGGGACAGGATATTCACCCCTCCACTTT; cdr3_aa: CASSSETGTGYSPLHF; j_call: TRBJ1-6; clone_size: -; d_call: TRBD1; v_call: TRBV19
cdr3_nt: TGTGCCAGCGCCCTCGGAGCAGGGGTGGATTCACCCCTCCACTTT; cdr3_aa: CASALGAGVDSPLHF; j_call: TRBJ1-6; clone_size: -; d_call: -; v_call: TRBV6-1
cdr3_nt: TGTGCCAGCAGTGACGTATCTAGACCTAGCGGGGCCACCGGGGAGCTGTTTTTT; cdr3_aa: CASSDVSRPSGATGELFF; j_call: TRBJ2-2; clone_size: -; d_call: TRBD2; v_call: TRBV6-4
cdr3_nt: TGTGCCAGTAGGGCGGGGAGGTTCGGGACCCAGTACTTC; cdr3_aa: CASRAGRFGTQYF; j_call: TRBJ2-5; clone_size: -; d_call: -; v_call: TRBV19
cdr3_nt: TGCGCCAGCAGCCCCGGGACAGTCTACAATGAGCAGTTCTTC; cdr3_aa: CASSPGTVYNEQFF; j_call: TRBJ2-1; clone_size: -; d_call: TRBD1; v_call: TRBV5-1
cdr3_nt: TGTGCCAGCAGTTACATTGACTCCTACAATGAGCAGTTCTTC; cdr3_aa: CASSYIDSYNEQFF; j_call: TRBJ2-1; clone_size: once; d_call: -; v_call: TRBV27
cdr3_nt: TGTGCCAGCAGGAGAGGACAGGGGACCTCCTACGAGCAGTACTTC; cdr3_aa: CASRRGQGTSYEQYF; j_call: TRBJ2-7; clone_size: -; d_call: TRBD1; v_call: TRBV27
cdr3_nt: TGCGCCAGCAGCTCAACGGGGCAAGCAGGGGTCGGCTACACCTTC; cdr3_aa: CASSSTGQAGVGYTF; j_call: TRBJ1-2; clone_size: -; d_call: -; v_call: TRBV5-1
cdr3_nt: TGCGCCAGCAGCCCTCGGTCCCAAAGGGCCAACGTCCTGACTTTC; cdr3_aa: CASSPRSQRANVLTF; j_call: TRBJ2-6; clone_size: -; d_call: -; v_call: TRBV5-1
cdr3_nt: TGTGCCAGTACCTTCTCTGGGCAGGTGAAAGAGACCCAGTACTTC; cdr3_aa: CASTFSGQVKETQYF; j_call: TRBJ2-5; clone_size: -; d_call: -; v_call: TRBV19
cdr3_nt: TGCGCCAGCAGCCAAGACCCGGGATCTTACTACGAGCAGTACTTC; cdr3_aa: CASSQDPGSYYEQYF; j_call: TRBJ2-7; clone_size: -; d_call: -; v_call: TRBV4-1
cdr3_nt: TGTGCCAGCTCACCATCGGGATCCTACGAGCAGTACTTC; cdr3_aa: CASSPSGSYEQYF; j_call: TRBJ2-7; clone_size: once; d_call: -; v_call: TRBV18
cdr3_nt: TGTGCCACCAGCAGAGATCCAGCGGGAGGTCGTACCGGGGAGCTGTTTTTT; cdr3_aa: CATSRDPAGGRTGELFF; j_call: TRBJ2-2; clone_size: -; d_call: TRBD2; v_call: TRBV15
cdr3_nt: TGTGCCAGCAGACGTTCTCTAGGGGGAAACATTCAGTACTTC; cdr3_aa: CASRRSLGGNIQYF; j_call: TRBJ2-4; clone_size: -; d_call: -; v_call: TRBV6-5
cdr3_nt: TGTGCCAGCAGCTCGCTAGCGTCGAAGGAGACCCAGTACTTC; cdr3_aa: CASSSLASKETQYF; j_call: TRBJ2-5; clone_size: -; d_call: -; v_call: TRBV5-6
cdr3_nt: TGTGCCAGCAGTTCCCCCCCGCGGGCTGAATACGAGCAGTACTTC; cdr3_aa: CASSSPPRAEYEQYF; j_call: TRBJ2-7; clone_size: -; d_call: -; v_call: TRBV28
cdr3_nt: TGTGCCAGCAGCACCGGGACAGGGGTCTACGAGCAGTACTTC; cdr3_aa: CASSTGTGVYEQYF; j_call: TRBJ2-7; clone_size: -; d_call: TRBD1; v_call: TRBV5-6
cdr3_nt: TGTGCCAGCAGCTTCGCGGGGGGAGAGACCCAGTACTTC; cdr3_aa: CASSFAGGETQYF; j_call: TRBJ2-5; clone_size: once; d_call: TRBD2; v_call: TRBV5-6
cdr3_nt: TGTGCCAGCAGCTCGAGCATAGGAACTTTAGCCCCTGGAAACACCATATATTTT; cdr3_aa: CASSSSIGTLAPGNTIYF; j_call: TRBJ1-3; clone_size: -; d_call: -; v_call: TRBV7-9
cdr3_nt: TGTGCCAGCAGCCCCCGGAGGGACTCCTACGAGCAGTACTTC; cdr3_aa: CASSPRRDSYEQYF; j_call: TRBJ2-7; clone_size: -; d_call: -; v_call: TRBV9
cdr3_nt: TGTGCCAGCAGCTTATTTTCGGGACAGAATAATTCACCCCTCCACTTT; cdr3_aa: CASSLFSGQNNSPLHF; j_call: TRBJ1-6; clone_size: -; d_call: TRBD1; v_call: TRBV13
cdr3_nt: TGCAGCGTTGAAGACCAGGGGGCGGCCGAAGCTTTCTTT; cdr3_aa: CSVEDQGAAEAFF; j_call: TRBJ1-1; clone_size: -; d_call: TRBD1; v_call: TRBV29-1
cdr3_nt: TGTGCCAGCAGTGGACCGGGACAGGGGTCCGAGCAGTTCTTC; cdr3_aa: CASSGPGQGSEQFF; j_call: TRBJ2-1; clone_size: -; d_call: TRBD1; v_call: TRBV2
cdr3_nt: TGTGCCTGGAGTAAGGACACCGGTAACTATGGCTACACCTTC; cdr3_aa: CAWSKDTGNYGYTF; j_call: TRBJ1-2; clone_size: -; d_call: -; v_call: TRBV30
cdr3_nt: TGTGCCATCAGTGAAAGGGGGCAGGAACAGCCCCAGCATTTT; cdr3_aa: CAISERGQEQPQHF; j_call: TRBJ1-5; clone_size: -; d_call: TRBD1; v_call: TRBV10-3
cdr3_nt: TGTGCCAGTAGTCTCTTTAAGGGGACTGAAGCTTTCTTT; cdr3_aa: CASSLFKGTEAFF; j_call: TRBJ1-1; clone_size: once; d_call: -; v_call: TRBV19
cdr3_nt: TGTGCCAGTAGACCCAAGAGATCAGGTCGAGGGAGCAATCAGCCCCAGCATTTT; cdr3_aa: CASRPKRSGRGSNQPQHF; j_call: TRBJ1-5; clone_size: -; d_call: -; v_call: TRBV19
cdr3_nt: TGTGCCAGCAGTTCCCGGACAGCCCCCCTTTACGAGCAGTACTTC; cdr3_aa: CASSSRTAPLYEQYF; j_call: TRBJ2-7; clone_size: -; d_call: -; v_call: TRBV28
cdr3_nt: TGCGCCAGCAGTGAGTCGACTCTCATGAACACTGAAGCTTTCTTT; cdr3_aa: CASSESTLMNTEAFF; j_call: TRBJ1-1; clone_size: -; d_call: -; v_call: TRBV10-2
cdr3_nt: TGTGCCTGGAGTCCAGGGATTTCACCATTAACTAATCAGCCCCAGCATTTT; cdr3_aa: CAWSPGISPLTNQPQHF; j_call: TRBJ1-5; clone_size: -; d_call: -; v_call: TRBV30
cdr3_nt: TGTGCCAGTACCCCTGCAGGGCCGAACACTGAAGCTTTCTTT; cdr3_aa: CASTPAGPNTEAFF; j_call: TRBJ1-1; clone_size: -; d_call: -; v_call: TRBV19
cdr3_nt: TGCGCCAGCGAAGGGAACAGGGGCAATGGCTACACCTTC; cdr3_aa: CASEGNRGNGYTF; j_call: TRBJ1-2; clone_size: -; d_call: TRBD1; v_call: TRBV5-1
cdr3_nt: TGTGCCAGCAGTATCCAACAGGTATCTGAGCAGTTCTTC; cdr3_aa: CASSIQQVSEQFF; j_call: TRBJ2-1; clone_size: -; d_call: -; v_call: TRBV5-5
cdr3_nt: TGCGCCAGCAGTCTAGCCCAGGTCACAGATACGCAGTATTTT; cdr3_aa: CASSLAQVTDTQYF; j_call: TRBJ2-3; clone_size: -; d_call: -; v_call: TRBV4-1
cdr3_nt: TGTGCCAGCAGTCCCCGCCCTTTGGACAGAAACTATGGCTACACCTTC; cdr3_aa: CASSPRPLDRNYGYTF; j_call: TRBJ1-2; clone_size: few; d_call: -; v_call: TRBV27
cdr3_nt: TGTGCCAGCAGCTTAGGACATCAGCAGCACCTTGGTGGCTACACCTTC; cdr3_aa: CASSLGHQQHLGGYTF; j_call: TRBJ1-2; clone_size: -; d_call: -; v_call: TRBV5-4
cdr3_nt: TGTGCCTGGAGTCCGACTAGCGGGCGGTCCTACGAGCAGTACTTC; cdr3_aa: CAWSPTSGRSYEQYF; j_call: TRBJ2-7; clone_size: -; d_call: TRBD2; v_call: TRBV30
cdr3_nt: TGTGCCAGCAGTTACAGACAGAACTATGGCTACACCTTC; cdr3_aa: CASSYRQNYGYTF; j_call: TRBJ1-2; clone_size: -; d_call: -; v_call: TRBV6-5
cdr3_nt: TGCGCCAGCAGCCAAGCGTACAGTATGAACACTGAAGCTTTCTTT; cdr3_aa: CASSQAYSMNTEAFF; j_call: TRBJ1-1; clone_size: -; d_call: -; v_call: TRBV4-1
cdr3_nt: TGTGCCTGGAGCGGACAGGGGATGATAGAGACCCAGTACTTC; cdr3_aa: CAWSGQGMIETQYF; j_call: TRBJ2-5; clone_size: few; d_call: TRBD1; v_call: TRBV30
cdr3_nt: TGTGCCATCAGCACCGGGACTAGCGGGCACAATGAGCAGTTCTTC; cdr3_aa: CAISTGTSGHNEQFF; j_call: TRBJ2-1; clone_size: -; d_call: TRBD2; v_call: TRBV10-3
cdr3_nt: TGTGCCAGTAGTATCCTTCCGGGGGACTACACCTTC; cdr3_aa: CASSILPGDYTF; j_call: TRBJ1-2; clone_size: -; d_call: -; v_call: TRBV19
cdr3_nt: TGTGCCAGCAGCTTGTCCGGAGGGGAGCAGTTCTTC; cdr3_aa: CASSLSGGEQFF; j_call: TRBJ2-1; clone_size: -; d_call: -; v_call: TRBV7-9
cdr3_nt: TGTGCCAGCAGTTTAGGAGCGAGAAGCACAGATACGCAGTATTTT; cdr3_aa: CASSLGARSTDTQYF; j_call: TRBJ2-3; clone_size: -; d_call: -; v_call: TRBV28
cdr3_nt: TGTGCCAGCAGTCCCCAGTCAGATACGCAGTATTTT; cdr3_aa: CASSPQSDTQYF; j_call: TRBJ2-3; clone_size: once; d_call: -; v_call: TRBV7-9
cdr3_nt: TGTGCCAGCAGTCCTTGGACAGGGGGCTTCTACACCTTC; cdr3_aa: CASSPWTGGFYTF; j_call: TRBJ1-2; clone_size: -; d_call: TRBD1; v_call: TRBV6-5
cdr3_nt: TGTGCCAGCACCCTACAGGGGTTCTCCTACGAGCAGTACTTC; cdr3_aa: CASTLQGFSYEQYF; j_call: TRBJ2-7; clone_size: -; d_call: TRBD1; v_call: TRBV7-2